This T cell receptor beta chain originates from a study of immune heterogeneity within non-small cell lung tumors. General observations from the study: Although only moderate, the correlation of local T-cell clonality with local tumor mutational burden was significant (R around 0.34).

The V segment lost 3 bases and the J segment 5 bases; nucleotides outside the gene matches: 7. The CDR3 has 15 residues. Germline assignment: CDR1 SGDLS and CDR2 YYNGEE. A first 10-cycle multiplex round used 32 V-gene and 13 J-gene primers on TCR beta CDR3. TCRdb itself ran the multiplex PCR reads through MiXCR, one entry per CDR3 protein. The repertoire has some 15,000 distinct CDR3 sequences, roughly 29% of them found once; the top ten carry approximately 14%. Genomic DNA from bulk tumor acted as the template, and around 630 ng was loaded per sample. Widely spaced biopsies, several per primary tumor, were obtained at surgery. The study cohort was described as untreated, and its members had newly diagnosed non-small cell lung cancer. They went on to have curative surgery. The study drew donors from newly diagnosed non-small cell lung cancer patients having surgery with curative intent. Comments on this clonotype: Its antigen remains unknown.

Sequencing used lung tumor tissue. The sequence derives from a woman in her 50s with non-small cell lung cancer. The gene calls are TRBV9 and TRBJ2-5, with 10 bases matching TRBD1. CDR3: CASSGQGAFWETQYF. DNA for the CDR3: TGTGCCAGCAGCGGACAGGGGGCGTTTTGGGAGACCCAGTACTTC.